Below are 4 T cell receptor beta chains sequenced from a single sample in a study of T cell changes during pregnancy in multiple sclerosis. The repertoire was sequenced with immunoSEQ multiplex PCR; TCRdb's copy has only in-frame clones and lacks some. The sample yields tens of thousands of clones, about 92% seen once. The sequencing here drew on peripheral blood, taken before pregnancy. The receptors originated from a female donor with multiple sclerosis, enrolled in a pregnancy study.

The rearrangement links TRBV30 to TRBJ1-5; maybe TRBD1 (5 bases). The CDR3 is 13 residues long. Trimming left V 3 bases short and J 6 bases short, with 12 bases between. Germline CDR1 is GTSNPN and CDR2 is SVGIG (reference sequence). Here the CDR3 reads CAWRGQGRQPQHF. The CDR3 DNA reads TGTGCCTGGAGAGGCCAGGGTCGTCAGCCCCAGCATTTT. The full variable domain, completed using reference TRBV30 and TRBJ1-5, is SQTIHQWPATLVQPVGSPLSLECTVEGTSNPNLYWYRQAAGRGLQLLFYSVGIGQISSEVPQNLSASRPQDRQFILSSKKLLLSDSGFYLCAWRGQGRQPQHFGDGTRLSIL.

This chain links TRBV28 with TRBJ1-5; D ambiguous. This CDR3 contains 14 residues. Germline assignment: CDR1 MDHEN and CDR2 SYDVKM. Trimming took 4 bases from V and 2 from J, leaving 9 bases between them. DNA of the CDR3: TGTGCCAGCAGTTCAGGTCCCGGCAATCAGCCCCAGCATTTT. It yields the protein CASSSGPGNQPQHF.

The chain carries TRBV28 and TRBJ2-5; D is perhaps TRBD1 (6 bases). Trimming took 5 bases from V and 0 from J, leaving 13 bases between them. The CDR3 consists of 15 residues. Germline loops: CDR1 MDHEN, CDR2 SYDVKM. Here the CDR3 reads CASSGTGSYQETQYF. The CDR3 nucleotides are TGTGCCAGCAGTGGTACAGGGTCGTACCAAGAGACCCAGTACTTC.

CDR3 nucleotides: TGCGCCAGCAGCAGCCAGGGGTTCACAGATACGCAGTATTTT. This gives the protein CASSSQGFTDTQYF. This sequence joins TRBV5-1 and TRBJ2-3; maybe TRBD1 (6 bases). The CDR3 is made up of 14 amino acids. CDR1 is SGHRS, CDR2 YFSETQ, per germline. V lost 4 bases and J lost 2, with 11 bases in between.